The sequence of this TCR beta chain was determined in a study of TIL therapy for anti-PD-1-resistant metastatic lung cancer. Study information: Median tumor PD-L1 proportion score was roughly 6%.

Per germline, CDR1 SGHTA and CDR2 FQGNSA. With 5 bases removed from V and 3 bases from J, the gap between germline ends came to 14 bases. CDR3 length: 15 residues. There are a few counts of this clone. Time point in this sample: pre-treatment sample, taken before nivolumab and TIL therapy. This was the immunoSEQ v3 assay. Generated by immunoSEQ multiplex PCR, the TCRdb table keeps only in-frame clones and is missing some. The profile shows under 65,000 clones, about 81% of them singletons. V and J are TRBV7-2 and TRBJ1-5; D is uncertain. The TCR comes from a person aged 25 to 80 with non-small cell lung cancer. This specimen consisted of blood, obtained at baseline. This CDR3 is CASSLSWELNQPQHF. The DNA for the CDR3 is TGTGCCAGCAGCCTTTCCTGGGAACTCAATCAGCCCCAGCATTTT.